The sequence of this TCR beta chain was determined in a study of blood T cell repertoires in COVID-19. Study-level background: From T cells, B-cell-depleted T cells, or PBMCs came the material, which was cDNA or gDNA.

V lost 7 bases to trimming and J lost 4 bases, with 20 bases between them. The CDR3 loop spans 16 amino acids. Germline values: CDR1 LGHNT, CDR2 FRNRAP. Ages ranged from about 18 to 89 years, with residence in 24 US areas. Researchers sorted participants into cohorts using their self-reported clinical history. Donors in Cohort 3 counted as recovered after two negative PCRs, clearance, or symptom resolution. The data were produced by immunoSEQ multiplex PCR, yet TCRdb's version contains in-frame clones alone and is incomplete. The repertoire has about 400,000 clones, just under 90% of them found once; the top ten carry about 1.7%.

The sequenced sample was PBMCs or T cells enriched from blood (not recorded which). The chain uses TRBV12-5 and TRBJ2-1, with D possibly matching TRBD2 (5 bases). This clonotype originated in a woman aged 25-40 years who had recovered from COVID-19. CDR3 sequence (DNA): TGTGCTAGTGCCAACTACGGACTCTTGGCGTACAATGAGCAGTTCTTC. Protein product: CASANYGLLAYNEQFF. Supplemented by reference TRBV12-5 and TRBJ2-1, the full variable domain reads DARVTQTPRHKVTEMGQEVTMRCQPILGHNTVFWYRQTMMQGLELLAYFRNRAPLDDSGMPKDRFSAEMPDATLATLKIQPSEPRDSAVYFCASANYGLLAYNEQFFGPGTRLTVL.